The entry below gives a single T cell receptor beta chain sequence along with its context. Its antigen remains undetermined. This may stem from a read error, because a much larger clone lies one nucleotide away. The data originate from a study of identical twins (dated by TCRdb to the mid-2010s). At the level of the whole study: To test whether fetal clonotypes persist, the study used deep sequencing on TCR alpha and beta repertoires from monozygotic twins, unrelated adults of various ages, and cord blood. To rule out contamination, the twin experiments were replicated at different times with different library preparation protocols.

Including the terminal cysteine and phenylalanine, the CDR3 comprises 17 residues. This entry keeps only the CDR3 DNA: 51 bases, framed from base 1. The germline V and J ends show losses of 2 bases and 4 bases respectively, and no gene match explains 7 bases of the junction. Libraries came from 5' RACE. Instrument used: Illumina HiSeq 2000. Template switching introduced a universal primer binding site; the final cDNA contained a unique molecular identifier, enabling accurate counting of TCR cDNA molecules. Specific primers in the conserved constant-segment region were used to synthesize first-strand cDNA for the TCR alpha and beta chains. Each cDNA library was double barcoded, with a SMART-Mk sample barcode plus Illumina barcodes, to control for contamination. TruSeq adapter sequences, together with Illumina sample barcodes, were added in two successive PCR steps. The Illumina HiSeq platform was used with custom primers to sequence TCR alpha and beta cDNA libraries. Concerning the study's data processing: MiGEC processed the raw reads to extract unique molecular identifiers, while MiXCR was used to determine the CDR3 positions. For each individual, recombination models were inferred using an EM algorithm with the repgenHMM and IGoR tools. The tcR package in R was used for shared clonotype analysis, with sharing normalized by the product of cloneset sizes. Out-of-frame nonproductive sequences were analyzed to study raw recombination free of thymic and clonal selection effects. In TCRdb, the public reads were trimmed at Q25 with fastp and aligned with MiXCR, with productive beta chains retained. Every distinct CDR3 protein forms one entry, paired with its most common genes and DNA. Clone size and V and J calls follow TCRdb, not the original study. The sample yields 1,800,000 or so distinct CDR3 sequences; roughly 35% were counted once. The ten top clones hold less than 0.35% of the sample.

Every donor in the study was a healthy Caucasian. Broader findings and caveats from the paper: Invariant T cells such as MAIT and iNKT could partly confound zero-insertion analyses, although diverse VJ usage argued against such confounding for most clonotypes. Fewer insertions were carried by abundant cord blood beta clonotypes, a similar but weaker trend appeared in young adult naive repertoires, and no such trend appeared in memory repertoires. A weaker excess of twin sharing was found in beta out-of-frame sequences because the signal-to-noise ratio was lowered by fewer shared sequences. Recombination models systematically underestimated out-of-frame TCR alpha sharing in monozygotic twins but agreed with sharing between unrelated individuals. Because the same donors could not be followed over many years, the conclusions depended on cross-sectional statistical analysis. Out-of-frame TCR alpha sequences shared between twins showed an excess of low generation-probability sequences compared with coincidental sharing between unrelated individuals.

The source of this sequence is a newborn girl in good health. Sample: cord blood. The chain is made from TRBV12-3 or TRBV12-4 and TRBJ2-3; a stretch of 12 junction bases matches TRBD2. The encoded CDR3 is CASSLSATSGGADTQYF. At the DNA level, the sequence is TGTGCCAGCAGTTTATCCGCGACTAGCGGGGGCGCAGATACGCAGTATTTT.